There are a few counts of the clone carrying this T cell receptor (beta chain). This CDR3 has 13 residues. In germline, CDR1 is SQVTM, CDR2 ANQGSEA. V was trimmed by 7 bases and J by 8 bases, leaving 17 bases between them. The data are from a study of blood T cell repertoires in COVID-19. For the study at large: Donors in the United States, Italy and Spain gave samples during acute or convalescent COVID-19. PBMCs, B-cell-depleted T cells, or T cells provided the cDNA or gDNA that made up the material.

Per the original data handling: Reference gene primer amplification gave nucleated cell count estimates. TCRdb's table, derived via immunoSEQ multiplex PCR, lists solely in-frame clones and lacks some. Clone size and V and J calls were adopted from that table, with D and trimming inferred from the DNA. The repertoire consists of roughly 200,000 clones, with around 82% occurring once and the leading ten covering approximately 4.7%. This TCR was recovered from a woman aged 55 to 70 with acute COVID-19. Sequenced: PBMCs or T cells enriched from blood (not recorded which). The rearrangement joins TRBV29-1 to TRBJ1-4; tentative D call: TRBD1 (5 bases). The CDR3 region has the DNA TGCAGCGCCCGCAGGCAGGGCGGCGAAAAACTGTTTTTT. It encodes CSARRQGGEKLFF.